The clone carrying this T cell receptor beta chain is a singleton in its sample. Its specificity is not known. The data originate from a study of T cell responses to AZD1222 COVID-19 vaccine. Overall study findings and caveats: Dominant CD4 TCR responses targeted spike regions 160-218 and 743-854.

The ends were cut back, 3 bases at V and 0 bases at J, with 14 bases in the middle. The CDR3 has 16 amino acids. Germline lookup yields CDR1 LNHNV and CDR2 YYDKDF (reference sequence). Libraries were prepared by immunoSEQ multiplex PCR; TCRdb keeps only in-frame clonotypes and omits some of them. Among around 95,000 clones, about 89% were seen once, and the ten largest hold more than 3.5%. The sample in question was peripheral blood, obtained on day 0 of MenACWY control vaccination. The clonotype originates from an adult in good health. The chain combines TRBV15 with TRBJ2-5; D not certain. The CDR3 loop is CATSSPHGRDQETQYF. Here the CDR3 DNA reads TGTGCCACCAGCAGCCCCCACGGCAGAGACCAAGAGACCCAGTACTTC.